This T cell receptor (beta chain) was captured in a study of control samples from healthy donors and cancer patients. Libraries were prepared by immunoSEQ multiplex PCR; TCRdb keeps only in-frame clonotypes and omits some of them. This sample has fewer than 85,000 clones, with around nine tenths found just once. V shed 0 bases, J shed 0 bases, and the junction held 6 bases outside the gene matches. Germline CDR1 is SGHRS and CDR2 is YFSETQ. The CDR3 has 17 amino acids. This TCR came from a man aged 45-60 years in good health. The material sequenced was blood. The chain combines TRBV5-1 with TRBJ2-1; 7 bases match TRBD2. In DNA, the CDR3 is TGCGCCAGCAGCTTGGCCAAAGCGGGGAGCTCCTACAATGAGCAGTTCTTC. Translated: CASSLAKAGSSYNEQFF.